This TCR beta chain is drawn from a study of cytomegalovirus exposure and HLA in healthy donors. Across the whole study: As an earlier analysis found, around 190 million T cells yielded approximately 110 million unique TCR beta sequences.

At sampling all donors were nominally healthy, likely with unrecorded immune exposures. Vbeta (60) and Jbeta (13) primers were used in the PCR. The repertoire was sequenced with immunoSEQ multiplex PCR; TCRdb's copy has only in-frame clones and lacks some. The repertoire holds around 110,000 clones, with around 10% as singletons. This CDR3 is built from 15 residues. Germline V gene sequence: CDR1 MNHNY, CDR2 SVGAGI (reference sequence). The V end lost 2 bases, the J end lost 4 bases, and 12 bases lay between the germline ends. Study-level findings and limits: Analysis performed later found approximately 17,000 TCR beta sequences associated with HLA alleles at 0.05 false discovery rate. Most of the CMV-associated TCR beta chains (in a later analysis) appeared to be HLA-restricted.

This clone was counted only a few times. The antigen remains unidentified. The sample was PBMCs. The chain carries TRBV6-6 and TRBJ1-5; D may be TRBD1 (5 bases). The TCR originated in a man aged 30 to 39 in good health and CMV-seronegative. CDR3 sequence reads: CASSYPSGGNQPQHF. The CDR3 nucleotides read TGTGCCAGCAGTTACCCGAGCGGGGGGAATCAGCCCCAGCATTTT.